This record covers a single T cell receptor beta chain. Its antigen is not known. This record belongs to a study of shared clonotypes between healthy human individuals. The CDR3 loop spans 12 amino acids. Germline CDR1 is SGHTA and CDR2 is FQGNSA. Trimming shortened V by 3 bases and J by 7 bases, and 9 bases separated the two germline ends. Study results and limitations: Limited genetic and exposure-history diversity came from having few donors. Among the subsets, naive ones generally showed larger estimated richness than memory ones. Relative to clonotypes present in all four donors, those not shared had lower generation probabilities.

Method: immunoSEQ multiplex PCR; TCRdb's copy keeps in-frame clones and lacks some. This sample has approximately 2.1 million clones; about 92% occur once, and the top ten carry approximately 0.4%. The sequenced sample consisted of naive CD4+ T cells from PBMCs. Subset meaning: CD45RA+ positively selected. The rearrangement links TRBV7-2 to TRBJ1-2; D unresolved. The TCR sequence derives from a man aged 18 to 29 in good health. Some clones in this sample may be carry-over from other donors' samples. The CDR3 coding sequence is TGTGCCAGCAGCTTGAGGGAGTTTGGCTACACCTTC. It codes for CASSLREFGYTF.